Below, one T cell receptor (beta chain) is given with its context. Antigen unknown. The authors split each subset's genomic DNA evenly across several immunoSEQ plates. Profiled with immunoSEQ multiplex PCR; TCRdb holds only in-frame clones, not every one. In the table there are about 510,000 clones, about 96% of which are singletons. Investigators divided CD4+ cells into CD45RA+ naive and CD45RA-negative memory subsets. V lost 4 bases, J lost 3 bases, and 9 bases lay in between. This CDR3 contains 13 residues. Germline V lookup: CDR1 MGHDK, CDR2 SYGVNS. This sample is drawn from a study of shared clonotypes between healthy human individuals. General study findings and limits: Only blood was sampled; tissue repertoires likely differ. Clonotype sharing levels among donors were expected to vary with sequencing depth.

The clonotype comes from a woman aged 25 to 39 in good health. J is TRBJ1-1 and V is TRBV25-1, with TRBD1 as a possible D gene (5 bases). Sequencing was performed on naive CD4+ T cells sorted from blood. The subset is: CD45RA+ positively selected. The CDR3: CASSVRGYTEAFF. CDR3 bases: TGTGCCAGCAGTGTGAGGGGTTACACTGAAGCTTTCTTT.